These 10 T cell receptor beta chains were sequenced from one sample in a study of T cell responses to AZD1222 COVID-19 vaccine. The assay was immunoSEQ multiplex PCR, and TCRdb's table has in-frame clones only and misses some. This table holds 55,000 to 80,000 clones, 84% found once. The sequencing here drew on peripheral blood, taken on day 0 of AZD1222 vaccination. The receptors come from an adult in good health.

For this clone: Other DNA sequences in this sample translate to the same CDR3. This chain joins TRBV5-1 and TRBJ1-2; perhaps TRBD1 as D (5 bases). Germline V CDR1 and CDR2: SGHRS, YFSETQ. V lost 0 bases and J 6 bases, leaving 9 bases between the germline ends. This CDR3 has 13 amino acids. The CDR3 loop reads CASSLGGRDGYTF. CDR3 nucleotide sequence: TGCGCCAGCAGCTTGGGAGGCAGGGATGGCTACACCTTC.

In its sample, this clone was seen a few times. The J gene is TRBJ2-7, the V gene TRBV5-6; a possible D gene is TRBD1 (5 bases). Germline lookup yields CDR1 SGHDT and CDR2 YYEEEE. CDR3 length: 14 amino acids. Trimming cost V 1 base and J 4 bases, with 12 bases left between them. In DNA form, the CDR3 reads TGTGCCAGCAGCTTGCCTCAGGGAAGGTACGAGCAGTACTTC. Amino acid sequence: CASSLPQGRYEQYF.

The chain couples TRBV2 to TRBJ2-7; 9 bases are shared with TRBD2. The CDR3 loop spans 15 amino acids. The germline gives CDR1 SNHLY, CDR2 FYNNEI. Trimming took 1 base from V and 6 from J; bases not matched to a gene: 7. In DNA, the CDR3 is TGTGCCAGCAGTGAAGTCGGCGGGGGGGCAGGCGAGCAGTACTTC. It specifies CASSEVGGGAGEQYF.

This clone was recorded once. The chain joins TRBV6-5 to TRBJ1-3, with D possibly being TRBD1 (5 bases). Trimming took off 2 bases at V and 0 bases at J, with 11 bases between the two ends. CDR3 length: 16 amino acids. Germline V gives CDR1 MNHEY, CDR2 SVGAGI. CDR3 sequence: CASSYGAIRSGNTIYF. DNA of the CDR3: TGTGCCAGCAGTTACGGGGCGATACGCTCTGGAAACACCATATATTTT.

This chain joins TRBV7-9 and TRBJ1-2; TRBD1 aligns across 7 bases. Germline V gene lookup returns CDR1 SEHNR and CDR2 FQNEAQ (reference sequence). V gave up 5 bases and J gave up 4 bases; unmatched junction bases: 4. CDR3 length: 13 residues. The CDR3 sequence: CASSLTGAYGYTF. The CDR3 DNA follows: TGTGCCAGCAGCCTAACAGGGGCCTATGGCTACACCTTC.

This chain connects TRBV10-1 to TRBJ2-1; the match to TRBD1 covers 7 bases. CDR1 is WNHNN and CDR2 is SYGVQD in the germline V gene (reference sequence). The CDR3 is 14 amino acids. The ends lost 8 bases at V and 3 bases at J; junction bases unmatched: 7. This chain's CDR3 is CASSRAGGYNEQFF. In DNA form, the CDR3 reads TGCGCCAGCTCCCGGGCAGGGGGCTACAATGAGCAGTTCTTC.

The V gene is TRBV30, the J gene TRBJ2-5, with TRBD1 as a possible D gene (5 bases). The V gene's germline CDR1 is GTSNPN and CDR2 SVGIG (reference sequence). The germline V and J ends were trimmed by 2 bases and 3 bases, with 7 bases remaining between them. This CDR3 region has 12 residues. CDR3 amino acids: CAWSQTEETQYF. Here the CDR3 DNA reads TGTGCCTGGAGTCAGACAGAAGAGACCCAGTACTTC. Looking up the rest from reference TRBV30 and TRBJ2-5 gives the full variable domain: SQTIHQWPATLVQPVGSPLSLECTVEGTSNPNLYWYRQAAGRGLQLLFYSVGIGQISSEVPQNLSASRPQDRQFILSSKKLLLSDSGFYLCAWSQTEETQYFGPGTRLLVL.

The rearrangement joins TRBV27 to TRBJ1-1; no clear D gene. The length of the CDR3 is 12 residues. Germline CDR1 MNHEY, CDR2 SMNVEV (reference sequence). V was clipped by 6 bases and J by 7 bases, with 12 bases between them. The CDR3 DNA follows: TGTGCCAGCAGCCCCTTCTTCGGTGAAGCTTTCTTT. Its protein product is CASSPFFGEAFF.

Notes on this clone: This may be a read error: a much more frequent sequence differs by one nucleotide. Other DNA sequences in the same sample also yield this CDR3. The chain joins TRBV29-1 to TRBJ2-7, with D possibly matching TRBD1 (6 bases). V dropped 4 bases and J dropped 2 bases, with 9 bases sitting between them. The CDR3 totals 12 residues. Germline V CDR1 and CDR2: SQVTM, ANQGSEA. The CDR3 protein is CSVGQAAYEQYF. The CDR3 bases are TGCAGCGTTGGACAGGCGGCCTACGAGCAGTACTTC.

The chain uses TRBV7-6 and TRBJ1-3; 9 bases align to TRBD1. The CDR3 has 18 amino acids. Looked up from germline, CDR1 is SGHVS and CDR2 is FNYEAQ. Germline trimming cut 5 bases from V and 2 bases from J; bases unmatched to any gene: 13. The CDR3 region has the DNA TGTGCCAGCAGCCCATCACCAACCGGGACAGGGACTGGAAACACCATATATTTT. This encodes CASSPSPTGTGTGNTIYF.